These T cell receptor beta chains were read from a single sample in a study of blood T cell repertoires in COVID-19. This table comes from immunoSEQ multiplex PCR, and its TCRdb copy is limited to in-frame clones, with some not included. The sample consists of roughly 380,000 clones, around 87% of them appearing once. Material: PBMCs or T cells enriched from blood (not recorded which). All receptors come from a man in his thirties or forties who had recovered from COVID-19. Each CDR3 is given with its conserved first and last residue. Fields, in order: clone size, J gene, D gene, V gene, CDR3 protein, CDR3 DNA. A D gene is named only where the DNA matches it firmly. Size tells how often a clone was seen (once, few, many) or the class of an expanded clone, and some rows leave it out.

>-|TRBJ2-5|-|TRBV7-9
CASSGLETQYF
TGTGCCAGCAGCGGCCTGGAGACCCAGTACTTC
>-|TRBJ1-2|-|TRBV2
CASSEGVGGYTF
TGTGCCAGCAGTGAAGGCGTTGGTGGCTACACCTTC
>-|TRBJ1-1|-|TRBV30
CAWSSGQNTEAFF
TGTGCCTGGAGTTCGGGACAGAACACTGAAGCTTTCTTT
>-|TRBJ2-1|TRBD1|TRBV19
CASSKVKDRVYNEQFF
TGTGCCAGTAGTAAAGTAAAGGACAGGGTCTACAATGAGCAGTTCTTC
>-|TRBJ1-2|-|TRBV12-3/TRBV12-4
CASSPSRSYGYTF
TGTGCCAGCAGTCCTTCGCGGTCCTATGGCTACACCTTC
>once|TRBJ1-2|TRBD1|TRBV12-3/TRBV12-4
CASSATTGRGYTF
TGTGCCAGCAGTGCCACGACAGGGCGTGGCTACACCTTC
>-|TRBJ2-5|-|TRBV10-2
CASGRGGLETQYF
TGCGCCAGCGGGAGGGGGGGTTTAGAGACCCAGTACTTC
>-|TRBJ1-3|-|TRBV6-5
CASSRGLSSGNTIYF
TGTGCCAGCAGCCGGGGACTGAGCTCTGGAAACACCATATATTTT
>-|TRBJ2-5|TRBD1|TRBV27
CASSPLTGALSNKETQYF
TGTGCCAGCAGTCCATTGACAGGGGCCCTCTCTAATAAAGAGACCCAGTACTTC
>-|TRBJ1-1|-|TRBV7-9
CASSLDAQGHLRNTEAFF
TGTGCCAGCAGCTTAGATGCGCAGGGTCACCTGCGGAACACTGAAGCTTTCTTT
>-|TRBJ1-2|TRBD1|TRBV10-1
CASSPETGGISGYTF
TGCGCCAGCAGTCCCGAGACAGGGGGAATTAGCGGCTACACCTTC
>-|TRBJ1-1|-|TRBV30
CAWSRAGYTEAFF
TGTGCCTGGAGTAGGGCGGGTTACACTGAAGCTTTCTTT
>-|TRBJ1-1|TRBD1|TRBV5-1
CASSLAGATGGITEAFF
TGCGCCAGCAGCTTGGCCGGGGCAACAGGGGGCATCACTGAAGCTTTCTTT
>-|TRBJ1-1|-|TRBV4-2
CASSQEDGRVTRAFF
TGTGCCAGCAGCCAAGAAGATGGCAGGGTAACGCGGGCTTTCTTT
>-|TRBJ1-1|TRBD1|TRBV5-1
CASSTMTGTWNTEAFF
TGCGCCAGCAGCACCATGACAGGGACTTGGAACACTGAAGCTTTCTTT
>-|TRBJ2-3|-|TRBV27
CASKRYGVQGKTDTQYF
TGTGCCAGCAAACGATACGGTGTTCAGGGGAAGACAGATACGCAGTATTTT
>-|TRBJ2-7|-|TRBV7-8
CASSLVGGQAYEQYF
TGTGCCAGCAGCTTAGTTGGTGGCCAAGCCTACGAGCAGTACTTC
>-|TRBJ1-1|-|TRBV6-6
CASSYEQFGTEAFF
TGTGCCAGCAGTTACGAACAGTTTGGAACTGAAGCTTTCTTT
>once|TRBJ2-7|TRBD2|TRBV9
CASSEGLAFDEQYF
TGTGCCAGCAGCGAGGGACTAGCATTCGACGAGCAGTACTTC
>-|TRBJ1-2|-|TRBV6-6
CASSYEGGGYTF
TGTGCCAGCAGTTACGAGGGAGGTGGCTACACCTTC
>-|TRBJ2-3|TRBD1|TRBV14
CASSQQGATQYF
TGTGCCAGCAGCCAACAGGGGGCTACGCAGTATTTT
>-|TRBJ1-1|-|TRBV24-1
CATSDPETLGKRGEAFF
TGTGCCACCAGTGACCCCGAGACTTTGGGAAAACGGGGTGAAGCTTTCTTT
>-|TRBJ1-3|-|TRBV7-9
CASSFQGIGNTIYF
TGTGCCAGCAGCTTCCAGGGTATTGGAAACACCATATATTTT
>-|TRBJ1-1|-|TRBV6-5
CASSFRVTMNTEAFF
TGTGCCAGCAGTTTTCGGGTGACGATGAACACTGAAGCTTTCTTT
>-|TRBJ1-1|TRBD1|TRBV19
CASSIGSRTGYPEAFF
TGTGCCAGTAGTATAGGATCCAGGACAGGGTACCCTGAAGCTTTCTTT
>-|TRBJ2-1|TRBD2|TRBV11-2
CASSTIFTSGGVEQFF
TGTGCCAGCAGCACCATATTCACTAGCGGGGGAGTTGAGCAGTTCTTC
>-|TRBJ1-2|-|TRBV15
CATSLGRGDGYTF
TGTGCCACCAGCCTAGGGCGGGGAGATGGCTACACCTTC